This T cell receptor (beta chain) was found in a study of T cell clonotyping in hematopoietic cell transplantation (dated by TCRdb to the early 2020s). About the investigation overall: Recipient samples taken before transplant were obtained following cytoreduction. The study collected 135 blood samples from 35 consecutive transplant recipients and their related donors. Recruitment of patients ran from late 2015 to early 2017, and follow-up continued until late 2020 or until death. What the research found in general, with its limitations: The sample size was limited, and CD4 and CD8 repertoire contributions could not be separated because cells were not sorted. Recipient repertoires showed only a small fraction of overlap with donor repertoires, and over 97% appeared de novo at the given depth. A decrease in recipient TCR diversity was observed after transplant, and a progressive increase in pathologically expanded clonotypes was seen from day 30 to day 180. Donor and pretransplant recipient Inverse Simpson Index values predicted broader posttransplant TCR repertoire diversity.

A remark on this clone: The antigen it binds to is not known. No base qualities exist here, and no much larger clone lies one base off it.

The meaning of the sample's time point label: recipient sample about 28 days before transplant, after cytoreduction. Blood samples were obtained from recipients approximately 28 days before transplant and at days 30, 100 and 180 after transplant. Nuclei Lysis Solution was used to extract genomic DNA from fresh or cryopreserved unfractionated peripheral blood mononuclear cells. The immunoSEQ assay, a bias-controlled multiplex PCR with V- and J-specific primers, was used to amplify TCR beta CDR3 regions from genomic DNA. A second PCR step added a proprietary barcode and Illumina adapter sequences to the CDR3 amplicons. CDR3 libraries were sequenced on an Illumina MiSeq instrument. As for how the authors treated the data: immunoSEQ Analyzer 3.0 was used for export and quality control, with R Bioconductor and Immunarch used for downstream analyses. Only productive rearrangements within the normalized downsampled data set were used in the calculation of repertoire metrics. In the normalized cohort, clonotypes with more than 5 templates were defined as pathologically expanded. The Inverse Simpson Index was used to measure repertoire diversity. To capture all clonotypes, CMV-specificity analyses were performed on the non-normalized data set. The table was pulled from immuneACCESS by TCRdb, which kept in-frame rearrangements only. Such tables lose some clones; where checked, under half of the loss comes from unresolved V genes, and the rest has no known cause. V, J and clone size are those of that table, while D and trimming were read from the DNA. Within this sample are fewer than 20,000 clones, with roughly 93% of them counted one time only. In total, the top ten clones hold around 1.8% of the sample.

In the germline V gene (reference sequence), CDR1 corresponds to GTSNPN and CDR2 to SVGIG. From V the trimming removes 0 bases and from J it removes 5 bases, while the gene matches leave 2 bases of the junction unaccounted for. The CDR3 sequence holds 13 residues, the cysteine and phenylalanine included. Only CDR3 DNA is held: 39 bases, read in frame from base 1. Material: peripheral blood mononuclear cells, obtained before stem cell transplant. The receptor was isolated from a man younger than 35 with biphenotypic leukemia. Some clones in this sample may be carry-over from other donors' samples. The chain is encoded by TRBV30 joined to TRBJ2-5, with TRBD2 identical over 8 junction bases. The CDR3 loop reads CAWSVPGGETQYF. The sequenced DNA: TGTGCCTGGAGTGTACCGGGGGGGGAGACCCAGTACTTC.